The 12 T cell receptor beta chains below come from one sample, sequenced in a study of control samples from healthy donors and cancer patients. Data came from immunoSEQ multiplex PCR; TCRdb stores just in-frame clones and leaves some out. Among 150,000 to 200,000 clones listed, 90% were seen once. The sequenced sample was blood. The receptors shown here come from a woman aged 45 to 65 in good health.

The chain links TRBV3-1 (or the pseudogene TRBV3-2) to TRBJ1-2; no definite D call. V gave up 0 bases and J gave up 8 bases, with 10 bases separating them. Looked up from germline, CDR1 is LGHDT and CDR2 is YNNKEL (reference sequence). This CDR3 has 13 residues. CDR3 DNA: TGTGCCAGCAGCCAAGACAGGATGGCGGGCTACACCTTC. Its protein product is CASSQDRMAGYTF.

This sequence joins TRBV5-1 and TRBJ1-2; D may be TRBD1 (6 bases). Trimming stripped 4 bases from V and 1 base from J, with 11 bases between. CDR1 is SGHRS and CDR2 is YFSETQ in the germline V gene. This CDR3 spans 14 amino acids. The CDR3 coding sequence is TGCGCCAGCAGCAAGGACAGCGTTAACTATGGCTACACCTTC. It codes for CASSKDSVNYGYTF.

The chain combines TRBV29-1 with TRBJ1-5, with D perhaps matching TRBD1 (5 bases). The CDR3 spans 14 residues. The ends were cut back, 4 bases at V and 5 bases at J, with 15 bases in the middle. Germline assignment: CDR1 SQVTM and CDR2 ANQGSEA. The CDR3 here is CSVAVGAADQPQHF. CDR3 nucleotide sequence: TGCAGCGTTGCTGTAGGGGCTGCAGATCAGCCCCAGCATTTT.

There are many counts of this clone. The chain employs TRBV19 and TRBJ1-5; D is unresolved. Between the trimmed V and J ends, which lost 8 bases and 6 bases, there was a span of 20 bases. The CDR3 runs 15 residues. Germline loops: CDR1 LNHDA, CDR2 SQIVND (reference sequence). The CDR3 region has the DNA TGTGCCAGTTTCCCCCAGGCGGGCGCGGGTCAGCCCCAGCATTTT. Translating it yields CASFPQAGAGQPQHF.

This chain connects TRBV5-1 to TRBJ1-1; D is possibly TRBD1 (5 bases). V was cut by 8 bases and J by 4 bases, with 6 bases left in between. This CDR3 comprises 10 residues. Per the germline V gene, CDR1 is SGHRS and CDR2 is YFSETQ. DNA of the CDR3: TGCGCCAGGGGACGCACTGAAGCTTTCTTT. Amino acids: CARGRTEAFF.

The CDR3 region has the DNA TGTGCCAGCAGCCCCGAAGGGACAGTCTCTTACAGCTACACCTTC. Its translation is CASSPEGTVSYSYTF. This rearrangement joins TRBV4-2 to TRBJ1-2; 7 nucleotides align to TRBD1. The germline V gene encodes CDR1 LGHNA and CDR2 YNFKEQ. CDR3 size: 15 residues. V was clipped by 4 bases and J by 9 bases; unmatched bases: 14.

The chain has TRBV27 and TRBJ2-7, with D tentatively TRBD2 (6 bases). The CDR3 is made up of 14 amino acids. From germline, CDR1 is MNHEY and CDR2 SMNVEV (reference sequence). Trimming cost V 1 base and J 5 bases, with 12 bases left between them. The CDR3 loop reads CASSLYGGKDEQYF. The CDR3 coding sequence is TGTGCCAGCAGTTTATACGGGGGAAAGGACGAGCAGTACTTC.

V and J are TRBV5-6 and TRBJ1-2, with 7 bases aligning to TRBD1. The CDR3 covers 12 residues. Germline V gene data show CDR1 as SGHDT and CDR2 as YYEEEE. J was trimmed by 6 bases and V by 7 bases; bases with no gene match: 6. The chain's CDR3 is CASATGENGYTF. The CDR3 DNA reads TGTGCCAGCGCAACAGGGGAAAATGGCTACACCTTC. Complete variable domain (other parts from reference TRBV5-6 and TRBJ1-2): DAGVTQSPTHLIKTRGQQVTLRCSPKSGHDTVSWYQQALGQGPQFIFQYYEEEERQRGNFPDRFSGHQFPNYSSELNVNALLLGDSALYLCASATGENGYTFGSGTRLTVV.

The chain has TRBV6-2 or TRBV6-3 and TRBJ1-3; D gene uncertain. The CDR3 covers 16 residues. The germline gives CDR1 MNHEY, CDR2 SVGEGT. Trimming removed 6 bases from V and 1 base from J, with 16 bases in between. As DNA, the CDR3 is TGTGCCAGCAGCTCCTTTACCTCGGTTTCTGGAAACACCATATATTTT. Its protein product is CASSSFTSVSGNTIYF.

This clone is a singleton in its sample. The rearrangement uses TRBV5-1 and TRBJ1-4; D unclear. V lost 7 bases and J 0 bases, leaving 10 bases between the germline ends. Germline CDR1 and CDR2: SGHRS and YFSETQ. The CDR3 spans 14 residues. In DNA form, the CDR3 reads TGCGCCAGCTTCCAGGATTCAACTAATGAAAAACTGTTTTTT. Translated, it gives CASFQDSTNEKLFF.

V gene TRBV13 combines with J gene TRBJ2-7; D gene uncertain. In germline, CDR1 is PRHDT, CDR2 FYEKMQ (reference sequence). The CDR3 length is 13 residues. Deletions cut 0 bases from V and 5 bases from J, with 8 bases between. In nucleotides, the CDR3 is TGTGCCAGCAGCTTAGGCCGGAGCCACGAGCAGTACTTC. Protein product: CASSLGRSHEQYF. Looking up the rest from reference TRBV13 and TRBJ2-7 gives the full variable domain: AAGVIQSPRHLIKEKRETATLKCYPIPRHDTVYWYQQGPGQDPQFLISFYEKMQSDKGSIPDRFSAQQFSDYHSELNMSSLELGDSALYFCASSLGRSHEQYFGPGTRLTVT.

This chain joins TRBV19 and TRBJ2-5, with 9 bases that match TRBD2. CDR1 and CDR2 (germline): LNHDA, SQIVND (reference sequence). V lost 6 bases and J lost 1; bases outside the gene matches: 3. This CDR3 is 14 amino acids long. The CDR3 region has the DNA TGTGCCAGTAGCCTTAGCGGGGGCCAAGAGACCCAGTACTTC. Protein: CASSLSGGQETQYF.